Listed below are T cell receptor beta chains from one sample, sequenced in a study of OX40 agonist ivuxolimab in advanced cancers. The assay was immunoSEQ multiplex PCR, and TCRdb's table has in-frame clones only and misses some. The sample gives tens of thousands of clones, about four fifths of which show up once; 27% is in the top ten. The starting material was CD4+ or CD8+ T cells sorted from blood, obtained in a trial of the OX40 agonist ivuxolimab. The receptor source for this set is an adult with an advanced solid tumor such as melanoma, head and neck, liver or kidney cancer. The conserved cysteine and the conserved F or W are not part of the CDR3 here.

v_gene	j_gene	len	CDR3aa
TRBV18	TRBJ2-1	11	ASSPEGGNEQF
TRBV14	TRBJ2-4	12	ASSPIDRRHIQY
TRBV6-1	TRBJ2-1	14	ASSDHRADSYNEQF
TRBV10-3	TRBJ1-1	15	AIMSGQGFSLDTEAF
TRBV12-5	TRBJ2-7	13	ASGLPRDRSYEQY
TRBV6-5	TRBJ1-3	14	ASSSSGQLYGNTIY
TRBV28	TRBJ1-6	10	ASKTANSPLH
TRBV4-3	TRBJ1-4	11	ASSQDYGEKLF
TRBV5-1	TRBJ2-3	17	ASSGWTSGRAGGTDTQY
TRBV18	TRBJ2-7	10	ASSPDPYEQY
TRBV28	TRBJ1-5	12	ASSYRTGQQPQH
TRBV19	TRBJ1-3	14	ASSIPGGPSGNTIY
TRBV18	TRBJ2-2	14	ASSPAGLANTGELF
TRBV29-1	TRBJ2-1	11	SVDAGVHNEQF
TRBV19	TRBJ2-7	13	ASSIGAGIGYEQY
TRBV9	TRBJ1-5	10	ASSPGEEPQH
TRBV28	TRBJ2-3	20	ASSLPGTGRIVAGVNTDTQY
TRBV30	TRBJ2-1	13	AWRTGSHSYNEQF
TRBV6-5	TRBJ2-7	13	ASGYRQGARYEQY
TRBV5-1	TRBJ1-3	13	ASSWGDRTGNTIY
TRBV10-3	TRBJ2-7	12	AIRRTGGSYEQY
TRBV29-1	TRBJ1-4	10	SAGQSNEKLF
TRBV7-2	TRBJ2-3	15	ASSLVNRAYGTDTQY
TRBV5-1	TRBJ2-7	13	ASSLGLGLTYEQY
TRBV6-1	TRBJ1-2	13	ASSTLSSGAAGYT
TRBV5-4	TRBJ2-1	13	ASSLERQSYNEQF
TRBV11-3	TRBJ2-1	11	ASSPGSYNEQF
TRBV7-9	TRBJ1-6	12	ASSSTGRNSPLH